This T cell receptor beta chain was recorded in a study of identical twins. Study observations and caveats: Models, which agreed with sharing between unrelated individuals, nonetheless underestimated the out-of-frame TCR alpha sharing seen in monozygotic twins. Partial confounding of zero-insertion analyses by invariant MAIT and iNKT cells was possible.

With regard to this clonotype: Its target is unknown.

Germline CDR1 reads SQVTM; CDR2 reads ANQGSEA. The CDR3 is 17 amino acids. The V and J ends lost 4 bases and 4 bases respectively, with 25 bases between them. TCRdb analysed the 5' RACE reads with MiXCR anew, one entry per CDR3 protein. The data contain a few hundred thousand distinct CDR3 sequences, around 8.8% of them seen just once; the ten biggest clones take up approximately 3%. The data also belong to a second study, concerning yellow fever vaccine responses in identical twins.

This receptor was obtained from a woman in her late teens or twenties in good health. The sample comprised CD8+ T cells sorted from blood. The chain couples TRBV29-1 to TRBJ2-5; tentatively, D is TRBD2 (5 bases). CDR3 loop: CSVGSGWSGGDLETQYF. CDR3 nucleotides: TGCAGCGTTGGGTCGGGATGGTCCGGTGGGGATCTAGAGACCCAGTACTTC.